These 26 T cell receptor beta chains were sequenced from one sample in a study of blood T cell repertoires in COVID-19. Produced via immunoSEQ multiplex PCR; TCRdb's table is partial and in-frame only. The sample yields 150,000 or so clones, about 87% seen once. The sample was peripheral blood. The receptor set was obtained from a woman in her 70s with COVID-19, enrolled during active disease.

The chain joins TRBV19 to TRBJ1-1; a weak D match, TRBD1 (5 bases). Germline assignment: CDR1 LNHDA and CDR2 SQIVND (reference sequence). V lost 5 bases and J lost 1, with 14 bases in between. This CDR3 spans 15 amino acids. CDR3 coding DNA: TGTGCCAGTAGTCCGACCGGACACCCGAACACTGAAGCTTTCTTT. The encoded protein is CASSPTGHPNTEAFF.

This clone was counted a single time. The chain combines TRBV5-4 with TRBJ2-1; possibly TRBD2 for D (5 bases). The CDR3 is 12 amino acids. The V end lost 2 bases, the J end lost 9 bases, and 9 bases lay between the germline ends. CDR1 and CDR2 from the germline V gene are SGHNT and YYREEE (reference sequence). CDR3 sequence: CASSFFGSEQFF. As DNA, the CDR3 is TGTGCCAGCAGCTTTTTTGGGAGTGAGCAGTTCTTC.

This rearrangement joins TRBV30 to TRBJ2-3; 10 bases map to TRBD2. The CDR3 has 15 amino acids. Germline trimming cut 3 bases from V and 2 bases from J; bases unmatched to any gene: 5. CDR1 GTSNPN and CDR2 SVGIG come from the germline V gene (reference sequence). The CDR3 DNA reads as TGTGCCTGGAGCGTCGGACTAGCGGCCACAGATACGCAGTATTTT. Encoded protein: CAWSVGLAATDTQYF.

This chain uses TRBV18 with TRBJ2-1; 8 bases align to TRBD2. Trimming at V came to 6 bases and at J to 1 base, leaving 8 bases not matched to a gene. Germline V gives CDR1 KGHSH, CDR2 LQKENI. This CDR3 is built from 16 residues. The CDR3 nucleotides are TGTGCCAGCTCGCAAAGCGGGGGATCTTCCTACAATGAGCAGTTCTTC. Protein sequence: CASSQSGGSSYNEQFF.

This chain's CDR3 is CASSSGLTGELFF. In DNA, the CDR3 is TGTGCCAGCAGCTCAGGACTAACCGGGGAGCTGTTTTTT. The chain recombines TRBV7-9 with TRBJ2-2; D may be TRBD2 (6 bases). Germline CDR1 is SEHNR and CDR2 is FQNEAQ (reference sequence). V lost 4 bases to trimming and J lost 5 bases, with 8 bases between them. This CDR3 is 13 amino acids long.

In this sample, this clone turned up once. The CDR3 sequence: CASSFGQRGASGNEQFF. The CDR3 DNA is TGTGCCAGCAGCTTCGGCCAGCGGGGGGCCAGTGGTAATGAGCAGTTCTTC. This chain uses TRBV7-3 with TRBJ2-1; TRBD2 agrees at 9 bases. Germline assignment: CDR1 SGHTA and CDR2 FQGTGA. Trimming cost V 3 bases and J 7 bases; bases outside gene matches: 13. The CDR3 loop spans 17 amino acids.

The sample holds one count of this clone. The CDR3 here is CASSYGGTGLRGTEAFF. CDR3 nucleotide sequence: TGCGCCAGCAGCTATGGTGGGACAGGCCTAAGGGGCACTGAAGCTTTCTTT. The gene calls are TRBV5-1 and TRBJ1-1, with 8 bases aligning to TRBD1. Germline assignment: CDR1 SGHRS and CDR2 YFSETQ. The CDR3 extends over 17 amino acids. The J segment lost 4 bases and the V segment lost 3 bases, leaving 14 bases of the junction unmatched.

The CDR3 region is CASSPNRGAGNTIYF. Written as DNA, the CDR3 is TGTGCCAGCTCACCGAACAGGGGCGCTGGAAACACCATATATTTT. The chain combines TRBV18 with TRBJ1-3; 7 bases fit TRBD1. Unmatched junction bases numbered 4, after V lost 3 bases and J lost 2 bases. CDR1 and CDR2 from the germline V gene are KGHSH and LQKENI. The CDR3 is made up of 15 amino acids.

This CDR3 reads CATRWAQMNTEAFF. The CDR3 nucleotides read TGTGCCACCAGGTGGGCCCAAATGAACACTGAAGCTTTCTTT. This chain connects TRBV15 to TRBJ1-1; no reliable D call. The CDR3 length is 14 residues. Trimming removed 6 bases from V and 0 bases from J, with 11 bases in between. CDR1 is LNHNV, CDR2 YYDKDF, per germline (reference sequence). Together with reference TRBV15 and TRBJ1-1, the CDR3 gives the full variable domain: DAMVIQNPRYQVTQFGKPVTLSCSQTLNHNVMYWYQQKSSQAPKLLFHYYDKDFNNEADTPDNFQSRRPNTSFCFLDIRSPGLGDTAMYLCATRWAQMNTEAFFGQGTRLTVV.

The V and J genes are TRBV29-1 and TRBJ2-7; TRBD1 matches at 8 bases. Germline CDR1 SQVTM, CDR2 ANQGSEA. This CDR3 is 14 amino acids long. V lost 4 bases, J lost 2 bases, and 7 bases stayed unmatched. CDR3 DNA sequence: TGCAGCGTTGGGGACAGGTTGACCCCCTACGAGCAGTACTTC. This encodes CSVGDRLTPYEQYF.

The genes are TRBV7-9 and TRBJ1-4, with 7 bases fitting TRBD1. In germline, CDR1 is SEHNR, CDR2 FQNEAQ (reference sequence). The V segment lost 1 base and the J segment 8 bases; nucleotides outside the gene matches: 10. The length of the CDR3 is 16 residues. The CDR3 is CASSLEGAQGDEKLFF. CDR3 DNA: TGTGCCAGCAGCTTAGAGGGTGCGCAGGGGGACGAAAAACTGTTTTTT.

This rearrangement joins TRBV7-9 to TRBJ1-3, with TRBD1 as a possible D gene (5 bases). The V and J ends lost 8 bases and 2 bases respectively, with 16 bases between them. Per germline, CDR1 SEHNR and CDR2 FQNEAQ (reference sequence). The CDR3 is 15 residues long. The CDR3 bases are TGTGCCAGCGCCCCCACAGGTTCTCCTGGAAACACCATATATTTT. Translated: CASAPTGSPGNTIYF.

The chain joins TRBV4-1 to TRBJ2-3, with a possible D match to TRBD2 (6 bases). Trimming shortened V by 3 bases and J by 0 bases, and 13 bases separated the two germline ends. CDR3 length equals 16 residues. Germline V gene data show CDR1 as MGHRA and CDR2 as YSYEKL. The CDR3 DNA is TGCGCCAGCAGCCACCAACGGGGGAGTAGCACAGATACGCAGTATTTT. It translates to CASSHQRGSSTDTQYF.

This chain connects TRBV11-3 to TRBJ1-6, with TRBD1 as a possible D gene (5 bases). Germline CDR1 is SGHNT and CDR2 is YENEEA. The CDR3 is 13 amino acids. The V end was cut by 5 bases, the J end by 14 bases, with 16 bases between. This CDR3 reads CASSLGRYFSLHF. The DNA for the CDR3 is TGTGCCAGCAGCCTGGGGCGCTATTTTTCCCTCCACTTT.

This sequence joins TRBV13 and TRBJ1-1; weak D call: TRBD1 (6 bases). With 5 bases removed from V and 1 base from J, the gap between germline ends came to 14 bases. Per germline, CDR1 PRHDT and CDR2 FYEKMQ (reference sequence). The CDR3 has 15 amino acids. The CDR3, as DNA: TGTGCCAGCAGCCACAGGGAAATTGGGAACACTGAAGCTTTCTTT. This gives the protein CASSHREIGNTEAFF. The full variable domain, rest sourced from reference TRBV13 and TRBJ1-1, is AAGVIQSPRHLIKEKRETATLKCYPIPRHDTVYWYQQGPGQDPQFLISFYEKMQSDKGSIPDRFSAQQFSDYHSELNMSSLELGDSALYFCASSHREIGNTEAFFGQGTRLTVV.

This sequence joins TRBV14 and TRBJ2-7; perhaps TRBD1 as D (5 bases). The germline V gene encodes CDR1 SGHDN and CDR2 FVKESK. Trimming pared 4 bases from V and 2 bases from J, leaving 15 bases between. The CDR3 is made up of 15 amino acids. CDR3 protein: CASSRREGAAYEQYF. The CDR3, as DNA: TGTGCCAGCAGCCGGAGAGAAGGGGCCGCCTACGAGCAGTACTTC. The full variable domain, completed using reference TRBV14 and TRBJ2-7, is EAGVTQFPSHSVIEKGQTVTLRCDPISGHDNLYWYRRVMGKEIKFLLHFVKESKQDESGMPNNRFLAERTGGTYSTLKVQPAELEDSGVYFCASSRREGAAYEQYFGPGTRLTVT.

CDR3 region: CASSIAGGSYEQYF. CDR3 DNA: TGTGCCAGTAGTATAGCGGGGGGTTCCTACGAGCAGTACTTC. The V call is TRBV19, the J call TRBJ2-7, with 7 positions matching TRBD2. Germline-derived CDR1 and CDR2 are LNHDA and SQIVND (reference sequence). Trimming took 1 base from V and 1 from J; bases not matched to a gene: 1. CDR3 length: 14 amino acids.

The CDR3 spells CASGTTGADTQYF. In nucleotides, the CDR3 is TGTGCCAGTGGCACTACAGGGGCAGATACGCAGTATTTT. The V gene is TRBV19, the J gene TRBJ2-3; 7 nucleotides match TRBD1. V lost 8 bases, J lost 4 bases, and 6 bases stayed unmatched. From germline, CDR1 is LNHDA and CDR2 SQIVND (reference sequence). This CDR3 comprises 13 residues.

This chain connects TRBV27 to TRBJ2-3; 8 nucleotides line up with TRBD2. The CDR3 is made up of 15 amino acids. The trim removed 5 bases at V and 2 bases at J, leaving 6 bases unmatched. Germline V gives CDR1 MNHEY, CDR2 SMNVEV (reference sequence). The CDR3 loop is CASSLIAGPTDTQYF. For the CDR3, the DNA is TGTGCCAGCAGTCTTATAGCGGGGCCCACAGATACGCAGTATTTT.

The chain couples TRBV9 to TRBJ2-3, with TRBD2 matching 12 bases. The CDR3 has 14 amino acids. J lost 8 bases, V lost 4 bases, and 5 bases had no gene match. Per germline, CDR1 SGDLS and CDR2 YYNGEE. As DNA, the CDR3 is TGTGCCAGCAGCCCAGGGACTAGCGGGCGTACGCAGTATTTT. It translates to CASSPGTSGRTQYF.

V and J are TRBV25-1 and TRBJ1-1, with a weak D call TRBD1 (5 bases). Germline CDR1 and CDR2: MGHDK and SYGVNS. The V gene lost 5 bases and the J gene lost 11 bases, with 15 bases spanning the gap. The CDR3 length is 12 residues. The CDR3 DNA reads as TGTGCCAGCAGTACGGGACTTTTCGAGGCTTTCTTT. As protein: CASSTGLFEAFF.

The J gene is TRBJ1-5, the V gene TRBV7-2, with 7 bases that match TRBD1. The ends lost 4 bases at V and 2 bases at J; junction bases unmatched: 5. The CDR3 sequence is 15 residues long. The germline V gene has CDR1 SGHTA and CDR2 FQGNSA. DNA for the CDR3: TGTGCCAGCAGCTGGGATGGACAGGGCAATCAGCCCCAGCATTTT. It translates to CASSWDGQGNQPQHF.

CDR3 residues: CASSQRPGQGSDTIYF. In DNA, the CDR3 is TGTGCCAGCAGCCAAAGACCGGGACAGGGTTCGGACACCATATATTTT. The chain combines TRBV3-1 (or the pseudogene TRBV3-2) with TRBJ1-3; 9 bases align to TRBD1. CDR3 length: 16 residues. Trimming took 2 bases from V and 8 from J; bases not matched to a gene: 10. Looked up from germline, CDR1 is LGHDT and CDR2 is YNNKEL (reference sequence).

The chain has TRBV2 and TRBJ2-7, with 8 bases that match TRBD1. From germline, CDR1 is SNHLY and CDR2 FYNNEI. CDR3 length: 12 amino acids. J gave up 9 bases and V 5 bases, and 6 bases lay outside the gene matches. In DNA form, the CDR3 reads TGTGCCAGCAGTAAGGACAGGGTAGTGCAGTACTTC. Amino acids: CASSKDRVVQYF.

The CDR3 spells CASSLGGSGDAIYF. The CDR3 bases are TGCGCCAGCAGCTTAGGGGGCTCGGGAGACGCCATATATTTT. V usage is TRBV5-1 and J usage is TRBJ1-3; 7 positions match TRBD1. The CDR3 covers 14 residues. The V gene's germline CDR1 is SGHRS and CDR2 YFSETQ. The V and J ends lost 2 bases and 11 bases, in that order; junction bases with no gene match: 10.

The V gene is TRBV5-1, the J gene TRBJ2-2, with 9 bases that match TRBD2. There are 17 residues in the CDR3. After removal of 3 bases from V and 5 bases from J, the junction contained 11 bases not matched to a gene. Germline V gene data show CDR1 as SGHRS and CDR2 as YFSETQ. In DNA, the CDR3 is TGCGCCAGCAGCTGGAGCCTAGCGGGGAGACCTACCGGGGAGCTGTTTTTT. Its translation is CASSWSLAGRPTGELFF. Using reference TRBV5-1 and TRBJ2-2 for the parts outside the CDR3, the full variable domain is KAGVTQTPRYLIKTRGQQVTLSCSPISGHRSVSWYQQTPGQGLQFLFEYFSETQRNKGNFPGRFSGRQFSNSRSEMNVSTLELGDSALYLCASSWSLAGRPTGELFFGEGSRLTVL.